This TCR beta chain was found in a study of regulatory T cells in long-lasting Graves disease. The CDR3 is 16 amino acids. The V gene's germline CDR1 is MNHNS and CDR2 SASEGT. The V and J ends lost 7 bases and 4 bases, in that order; junction bases with no gene match: 12. With iRepertoire HTBI primers and Arm-PCR of CDR3 regions, TCR beta libraries were built. TCRdb called the multiplex PCR reads again in MiXCR, with one record for every CDR3 protein. The sample holds some 500,000 distinct CDR3 sequences, around an eighth seen once. The sample holds many counts of this clonotype. Noted time point: newly diagnosed GD, antithyroid drugs for less than 3 months. From PBMCs, RNA was extracted and then used to make the TCR library. These data were also reused for a study on T cells in Graves' hyperthyroidism and ophthalmopathy. As that study records: Expanded thyroid clonotypes (above 0.001) were mostly also found in blood.

This chain connects TRBV6-1 to TRBJ2-5, with TRBD1 matching over 10 bases. Sequences were derived from peripheral blood mononuclear cells (PBMCs), sampled at new diagnosis, from a patient treated with antithyroid drugs. The clonotype originates from a man aged 25-45 years with Graves disease. The DNA of the CDR3 is TGTGCCAGCACTGGGACAGGGGTATGGTCGGTAGAGACCCAGTACTTC. Its protein is CASTGTGVWSVETQYF.